This T cell receptor (beta chain) came from a study of beta chain features in type 1 diabetes. In the study overall: The study examined 90 million to 130 million sorted cells across all samples. Overall study findings and caveats: VDJ junctions from type 1 diabetes patients carried fewer insertions and larger deletions. The naive, central memory and Treg TCRB repertoires showed an apparent similarity that was greater among patients than among healthy donors. Any role of HLA type in TCRB rearrangement remained unresolved here.

Every bit of the isolated RNA underwent reverse transcription, so sequencing read expressed TCRB transcripts. Sequenced by immunoSEQ multiplex PCR; TCRdb stores in-frame clones only, minus some. The sample carries around 15,000 clones, over 45% recorded once. Note on this clone: The antigen is not known.

Germline values: CDR1 SGHRS, CDR2 YFSETQ. The junction had 7 bases not matched to a gene; V was cut back by 0 bases and J by 8 bases. The CDR3 has 15 residues. Source material: stem cell memory CD4+ T cells from blood. The TCR comes from a woman aged 18 to 35 in good health. The chain employs TRBV5-1 and TRBJ2-3; TRBD2 matches 9 bases. The DNA of the CDR3 is TGCGCCAGCAGCTTGGGACTAGCGGCGTCGGGTACGCAGTATTTT. This translates into CASSLGLAASGTQYF.